Here is one TCR beta chain with its context. Assignment of participants to cohorts was predicated upon participant-reported clinical history. The data originate from a study of blood T cell repertoires in COVID-19. The CDR3 spans 13 residues. Trimming cost V 3 bases and J 2 bases, with 7 bases left between them. CDR1 and CDR2 from the germline V gene are LGHDT and YNNKEL (reference sequence). Authors' analysis steps: Quantification of nucleated cells was approximated via reference gene primer amplification. TCRdb's table, derived via immunoSEQ multiplex PCR, lists solely in-frame clones and lacks some. The V and J calls and the clone size are those of that table, but D and trimming were determined from the DNA. The profile shows hundreds of thousands of clones, around 90% of them singletons.

The receptor was isolated from a young woman with acute COVID-19. J is TRBJ1-2 and V is TRBV3-1 (or the pseudogene TRBV3-2); D is undetermined. The sequenced sample was PBMCs or T cells enriched from blood (not recorded which). CDR3 protein: CASSQDWNYGYTF. The CDR3 coding sequence is TGTGCCAGCAGCCAGGACTGGAACTATGGCTACACCTTC.